What follows describes a single T cell receptor (beta chain). Its antigen remains unidentified. These data originate in a study of long-term antiretroviral therapy in people with HIV. The overall study: The oldest samples precede the 2015 immediate-ART recommendation by about a decade. Study results and limitations: Samples were collected from the mid-2000s to the late 2010s under possibly less effective ART regimens. CDR3 lengths in HIV samples spanned a narrower range than controls.

It was version v3.0 of the immunoSEQ assay that was run at survey level. Method: immunoSEQ multiplex PCR; TCRdb's copy keeps in-frame clones and lacks some. This table holds roughly 17,000 clones, approximately 80% found once. Germline lookup yields CDR1 SGHNT and CDR2 YYREEE (reference sequence). The V and J ends lost 4 bases and 0 bases respectively, with 13 bases between them. The CDR3 is made up of 15 amino acids. The input for sequencing was unsorted PBMCs, taken 0.3 years before starting antiretroviral therapy. This sequence originates from a man between 50 and 59 years old with HIV. The chain employs TRBV5-4 and TRBJ1-1, with no clear D. For the CDR3, the DNA is TGTGCCAGCAGCCGAGATGGTGGGGTGAACACTGAAGCTTTCTTT. This codes for CASSRDGGVNTEAFF.